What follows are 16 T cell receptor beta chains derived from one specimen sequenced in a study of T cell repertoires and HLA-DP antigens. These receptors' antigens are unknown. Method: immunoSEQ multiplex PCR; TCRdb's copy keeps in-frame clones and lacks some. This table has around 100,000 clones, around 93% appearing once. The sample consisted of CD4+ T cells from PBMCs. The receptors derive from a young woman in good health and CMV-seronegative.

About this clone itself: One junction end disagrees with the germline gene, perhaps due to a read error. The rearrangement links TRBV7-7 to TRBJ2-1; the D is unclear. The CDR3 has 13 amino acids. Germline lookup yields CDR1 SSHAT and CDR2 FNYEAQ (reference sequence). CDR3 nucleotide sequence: TGTGCTAGCAGCTTAGACCAGGCATATGAGCAGTTCTTC. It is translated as CASSLDQAYEQFF.

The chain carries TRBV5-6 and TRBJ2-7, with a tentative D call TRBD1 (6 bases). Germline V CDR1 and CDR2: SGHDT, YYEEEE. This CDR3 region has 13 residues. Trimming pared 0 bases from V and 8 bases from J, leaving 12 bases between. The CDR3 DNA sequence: TGTGCCAGCAGCTTGGCAGGGGCGGGCAAGCAGTACGTC. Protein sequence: CASSLAGAGKQYV.

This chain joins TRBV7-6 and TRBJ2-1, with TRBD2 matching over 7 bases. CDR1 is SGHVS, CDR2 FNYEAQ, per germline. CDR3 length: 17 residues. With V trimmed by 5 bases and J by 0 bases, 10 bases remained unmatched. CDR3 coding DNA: TGTGCCAGCAGCACTACTAGCGTAACCAACTCCTACAATGAGCAGTTCTTC. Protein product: CASSTTSVTNSYNEQFF.

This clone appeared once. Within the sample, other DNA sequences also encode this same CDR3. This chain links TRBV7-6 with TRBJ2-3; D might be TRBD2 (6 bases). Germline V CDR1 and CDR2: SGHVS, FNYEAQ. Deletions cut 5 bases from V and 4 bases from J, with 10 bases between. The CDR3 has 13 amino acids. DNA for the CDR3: TGTGCCAGCAGCCCGCGGGGCGCAGATACGCAGTATTTT. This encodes CASSPRGADTQYF.

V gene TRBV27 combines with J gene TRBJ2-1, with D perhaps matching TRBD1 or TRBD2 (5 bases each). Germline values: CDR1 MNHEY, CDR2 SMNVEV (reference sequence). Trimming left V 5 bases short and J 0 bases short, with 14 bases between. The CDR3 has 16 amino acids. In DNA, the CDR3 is TGTGCCAGCAGTGGACCGGGACGGAGCTCCTACAATGAGCAGTTCTTC. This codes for CASSGPGRSSYNEQFF.

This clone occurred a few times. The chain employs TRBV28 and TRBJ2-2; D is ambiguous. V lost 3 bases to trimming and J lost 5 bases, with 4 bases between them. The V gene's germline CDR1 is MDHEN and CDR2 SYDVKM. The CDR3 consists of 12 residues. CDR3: CASSFRTGELFF. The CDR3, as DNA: TGTGCCAGCAGTTTCCGTACCGGGGAGCTGTTTTTT.

CDR3 bases: TGTGCCAGCAGCTCGCCTAGCGGGGGGAGCACAGATACGCAGTATTTT. Its translation is CASSSPSGGSTDTQYF. The chain is built from TRBV7-3 and TRBJ2-3, with TRBD2 identical over 11 bases. This CDR3 has 16 amino acids. The V gene's germline CDR1 is SGHTA and CDR2 FQGTGA. Trimming cost V 4 bases and J 0 bases; bases outside gene matches: 3.

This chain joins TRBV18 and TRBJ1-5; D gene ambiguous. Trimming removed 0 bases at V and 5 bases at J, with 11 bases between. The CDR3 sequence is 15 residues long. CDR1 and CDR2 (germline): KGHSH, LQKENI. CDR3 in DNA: TGTGCCAGCTCACCACCCGGGCCGGGAGATCAGCCCCAGCATTTT. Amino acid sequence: CASSPPGPGDQPQHF.

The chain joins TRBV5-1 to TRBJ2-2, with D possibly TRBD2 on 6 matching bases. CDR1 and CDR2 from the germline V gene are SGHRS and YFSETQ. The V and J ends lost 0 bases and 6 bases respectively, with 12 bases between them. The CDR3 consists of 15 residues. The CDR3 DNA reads TGCGCCAGCAGCTTGGCCGGGGGTTGGGCCGGGGAGCTGTTTTTT. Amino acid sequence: CASSLAGGWAGELFF.

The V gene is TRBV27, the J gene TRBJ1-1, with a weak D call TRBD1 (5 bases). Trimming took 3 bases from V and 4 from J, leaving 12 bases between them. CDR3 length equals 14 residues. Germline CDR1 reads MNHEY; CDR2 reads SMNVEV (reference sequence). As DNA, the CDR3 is TGTGCCAGCAGTTTCCGAGGGGTTGTCACTGAAGCTTTCTTT. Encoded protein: CASSFRGVVTEAFF.

CDR3 protein: CASSGTSGGSTDTQYF. The CDR3, as DNA: TGTGCCAGCAGCGGAACTAGCGGCGGAAGCACAGATACGCAGTATTTT. The chain joins TRBV7-3 to TRBJ2-3; 8 nucleotides align to TRBD2. V was clipped by 5 bases and J by 0 bases; unmatched bases: 7. Per the germline V gene, CDR1 is SGHTA and CDR2 is FQGTGA. The CDR3 runs to 16 residues.

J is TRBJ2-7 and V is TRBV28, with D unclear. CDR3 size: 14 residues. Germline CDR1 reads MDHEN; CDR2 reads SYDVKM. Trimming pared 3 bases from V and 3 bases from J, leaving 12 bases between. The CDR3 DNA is TGTGCCAGCAGTTTGACCGGGCCCCACTACGAGCAGTACTTC. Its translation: CASSLTGPHYEQYF.

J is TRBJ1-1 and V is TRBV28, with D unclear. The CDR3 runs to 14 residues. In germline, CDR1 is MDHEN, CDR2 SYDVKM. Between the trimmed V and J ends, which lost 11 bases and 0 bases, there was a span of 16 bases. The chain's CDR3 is CAACEGNMNTEAFF. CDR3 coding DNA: TGTGCCGCGTGCGAAGGCAACATGAACACTGAAGCTTTCTTT.

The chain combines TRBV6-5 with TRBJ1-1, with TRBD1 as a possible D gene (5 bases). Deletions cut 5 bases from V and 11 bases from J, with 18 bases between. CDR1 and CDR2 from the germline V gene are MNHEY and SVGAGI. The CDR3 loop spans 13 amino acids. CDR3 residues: CASSRGEQGPAFF. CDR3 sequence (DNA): TGTGCCAGCAGTAGGGGTGAGCAGGGCCCGGCTTTCTTT.

CDR3 bases: TGCAGCGTTCAGGGACGGCTGAACACTGAAGCTTTCTTT. Encoded protein: CSVQGRLNTEAFF. The chain links TRBV29-1 to TRBJ1-1; TRBD1 might be the D (5 bases). Germline loops: CDR1 SQVTM, CDR2 ANQGSEA. The CDR3 sequence is 13 residues long. V lost 5 bases, J lost 0 bases, and 10 bases lay in between.

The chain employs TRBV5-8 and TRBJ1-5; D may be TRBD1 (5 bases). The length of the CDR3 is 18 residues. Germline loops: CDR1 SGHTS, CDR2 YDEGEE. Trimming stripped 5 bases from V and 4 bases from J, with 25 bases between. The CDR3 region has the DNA TGTGCCAGCAGACCCCGGGGCGTAAGACTAGGAGAAAATCAGCCCCAGCATTTT. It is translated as CASRPRGVRLGENQPQHF.